These 26 T cell receptor beta chains were all obtained from the same sample, sequenced in a study of T-cell memory formation after mild COVID-19. One entry per CDR3 protein, called by TCRdb with MiXCR from the 5' RACE reads. The sample consists of nearly 350,000 distinct CDR3 sequences, over 10% of them appearing once. Sequences were obtained from PBMCs or a T cell subset sorted from them (not recorded which). These receptors all come from a man aged 18 to 35 who had mild COVID-19 (a few samples of this study predate the infection). Cell type and time point are not known.

There are a few counts of this clonotype. This chain links TRBV28 with TRBJ1-6, with D unclear. The V end lost 8 bases, the J end lost 6 bases, and 11 bases lay between the germline ends. Germline CDR1 and CDR2: MDHEN and SYDVKM. The CDR3 is 13 amino acids. Here the CDR3 DNA reads TGTGCCAGCTTAAGAGTAGGTAATTCACCCCTCCACTTT. Its protein is CASLRVGNSPLHF.

This clonotype appeared a few times. This chain connects TRBV7-7 to TRBJ2-1; 12 nucleotides line up with TRBD2. This CDR3 has 15 amino acids. Germline assignment: CDR1 SSHAT and CDR2 FNYEAQ (reference sequence). Trimming at V came to 0 bases and at J to 11 bases, leaving 5 bases not matched to a gene. Here the CDR3 DNA reads TGTGCCAGCAGCTTAGCCATGACTAGCGGGGGACAGCAGTTCTTC. It codes for CASSLAMTSGGQQFF.

This sequence joins TRBV10-3 and TRBJ1-1; no definite D call. This CDR3 has 13 amino acids. Germline V CDR1 and CDR2: ENHRY, SYGVKD. V lost 4 bases and J 1 base, leaving 7 bases between the germline ends. CDR3 bases: TGTGCCATCAGTGGCCGGGCGAACACTGAAGCTTTCTTT. Its translation: CAISGRANTEAFF.

In its sample, this clonotype was seen a few times. This chain connects TRBV7-2 to TRBJ1-2; D is possibly TRBD1 (5 bases). CDR3 length equals 15 residues. The germline V and J ends were trimmed by 0 bases and 3 bases, with 11 bases remaining between them. From germline, CDR1 is SGHTA and CDR2 FQGNSA. CDR3 in amino acids: CASSLAGTLDYGYTF. As DNA, the CDR3 is TGTGCCAGCAGCTTAGCAGGGACCTTAGACTATGGCTACACCTTC.

This clonotype turned up a few times. The chain recombines TRBV3-1 with TRBJ2-3, with 13 bases matching TRBD2. Germline CDR1 LGHDT, CDR2 YNNKEL (reference sequence). This CDR3 spans 19 amino acids. With V trimmed by 4 bases and J by 2 bases, 12 bases remained unmatched. The CDR3 is CASSPRPGLAGFPTDTQYF. The CDR3 nucleotides read TGTGCCAGCAGCCCACGACCGGGACTAGCGGGATTCCCCACAGATACGCAGTATTTT.

The chain joins TRBV7-2 to TRBJ1-1; D is possibly TRBD1 (5 bases). Trimming cost V 7 bases and J 11 bases, with 17 bases left between them. Germline V gene data show CDR1 as SGHTA and CDR2 as FQGNSA. CDR3 size: 12 residues. The CDR3 is CASMGWDLAAFF. For the CDR3, the DNA is TGTGCCAGCATGGGTTGGGACCTAGCGGCTTTCTTT.

This clonotype has more than one count but fewer than ten. The chain is built from TRBV5-1 and TRBJ2-1, with 11 bases that match TRBD2. CDR1 is SGHRS, CDR2 YFSETQ, per germline. CDR3 length: 16 amino acids. With 4 bases clipped from V and 4 bases from J, the junction kept 7 bases outside the gene matches. CDR3 in DNA: TGCGCCAGCAGCCCTAGGACTAGCGGGCTTTACAATGAGCAGTTCTTC. Residues: CASSPRTSGLYNEQFF. Full variable domain (remainder filled in from reference TRBV5-1 and TRBJ2-1): KAGVTQTPRYLIKTRGQQVTLSCSPISGHRSVSWYQQTPGQGLQFLFEYFSETQRNKGNFPGRFSGRQFSNSRSEMNVSTLELGDSALYLCASSPRTSGLYNEQFFGPGTRLTVL.

V is TRBV21-1 and J is TRBJ1-2. TRBV21-1 is flagged as a pseudogene. CDR3 length: 15 residues. The CDR3: CASSKVLAESLGYTF. In DNA form, the CDR3 reads TGTGCCAGCAGCAAAGTTCTAGCCGAATCTCTTGGCTACACCTTC.

In this sample, this clonotype turned up a few times. The rearrangement uses TRBV29-1 and TRBJ2-1; D is uncertain. V shed 4 bases and J shed 5 bases, with 6 bases lying between them. This CDR3 spans 11 amino acids. CDR1 SQVTM and CDR2 ANQGSEA come from the germline V gene. CDR3 sequence reads: CSVGPDNEQFF. The CDR3 nucleotides are TGCAGCGTTGGACCTGACAATGAGCAGTTCTTC.

The V call is TRBV6-4, the J call TRBJ1-2; 8 bases are shared with TRBD1. This CDR3 region has 15 residues. V gave up 5 bases and J gave up 0 bases; unmatched junction bases: 5. From germline, CDR1 is MRHNA and CDR2 SNTAGT. The CDR3 DNA reads TGTGCCAGCAGTTCCGACAGGGGCCCTAACTATGGCTACACCTTC. This translates into CASSSDRGPNYGYTF.

The CDR3, as DNA: TGCAGCGTTTGTAATATATCAGGGGGCAATCAGCCCCAGCATTTT. Its translation: CSVCNISGGNQPQHF. The rearrangement joins TRBV29-1 to TRBJ1-5; maybe TRBD1 (6 bases). In germline, CDR1 is SQVTM, CDR2 ANQGSEA. The CDR3 spans 15 residues. With 5 bases removed from V and 2 bases from J, the gap between germline ends came to 16 bases.

This chain uses TRBV7-8 with TRBJ1-1; D unresolved. The CDR3 loop spans 13 amino acids. CDR1 SGHVS and CDR2 FQNEAQ come from the germline V gene. Trimming stripped 5 bases from V and 5 bases from J, with 12 bases between. CDR3 region: CASSPLGWTEAFF. CDR3 bases: TGTGCCAGCAGCCCCTTAGGGTGGACTGAAGCTTTCTTT.

V and J are TRBV5-6 and TRBJ1-3; D is ambiguous. The CDR3 has 16 residues. Germline V lookup: CDR1 SGHDT, CDR2 YYEEEE. V lost 2 bases, J lost 4 bases, and 16 bases lay in between. DNA for the CDR3: TGTGCCAGCAGCTTCGGCCTTGTACTCTCCGGAAACACCATATATTTT. It yields the protein CASSFGLVLSGNTIYF. The full variable domain, with the rest looked up from reference TRBV5-6 and TRBJ1-3, is DAGVTQSPTHLIKTRGQQVTLRCSPKSGHDTVSWYQQALGQGPQFIFQYYEEEERQRGNFPDRFSGHQFPNYSSELNVNALLLGDSALYLCASSFGLVLSGNTIYFGEGSWLTVV.

The rearrangement joins TRBV18 to TRBJ2-7; tentatively, D is TRBD1 (6 bases). Per the germline V gene, CDR1 is KGHSH and CDR2 is LQKENI. The ends were cut back, 1 base at V and 9 bases at J, with 37 bases in the middle. This CDR3 has 21 amino acids. CDR3 amino acids: CASSPRYPGAPSSVGDEGQYV. For the CDR3, the DNA is TGTGCCAGCTCACCACGATACCCAGGGGCCCCTTCTAGTGTTGGCGATGAAGGGCAGTACGTC.

This clonotype was seen ten or more times. The rearrangement joins TRBV7-2 to TRBJ2-7; D is perhaps TRBD1 (5 bases). Trimming pared 5 bases from V and 4 bases from J, leaving 12 bases between. This CDR3 has 13 amino acids. From germline, CDR1 is SGHTA and CDR2 FQGNSA. The CDR3 region is CASSAQGGYEQYF. In nucleotides, the CDR3 is TGTGCCAGCAGCGCCCAGGGTGGTTACGAGCAGTACTTC.

The chain couples TRBV4-1 to TRBJ1-2; tentatively, D is TRBD1 (6 bases). The CDR3 extends over 13 amino acids. Germline CDR1 is MGHRA and CDR2 is YSYEKL. V was clipped by 1 base and J by 8 bases, with 11 bases between them. CDR3 residues: CASSQVGGRGYTF. The DNA for the CDR3 is TGCGCCAGCAGCCAAGTCGGGGGGCGCGGCTACACCTTC.

J is TRBJ2-5 and V is TRBV7-2; D ambiguous. This CDR3 is built from 12 residues. The V end lost 4 bases, the J end lost 5 bases, and 8 bases lay between the germline ends. Germline lookup yields CDR1 SGHTA and CDR2 FQGNSA. This chain's CDR3 is CASSSQRETQYF. CDR3 coding DNA: TGTGCCAGCAGCTCTCAAAGGGAGACCCAGTACTTC.

The sample holds a few counts of this clonotype. The V and J genes are TRBV20-1 and TRBJ2-2; 15 bases fit TRBD2. With 7 bases clipped from V and 6 bases from J, the junction kept 3 bases outside the gene matches. The CDR3 is 14 amino acids. CDR1 is DFQATT and CDR2 is SNEGSKA in the germline V gene (reference sequence). CDR3 nucleotides: TGCAGTGGGACTAGCGGGGGGGCCGCCGGGGAGCTGTTTTTT. Translated: CSGTSGGAAGELFF.

The chain uses TRBV10-3 and TRBJ1-5; D perhaps matches TRBD1 (6 bases). Deletions cut 6 bases from V and 5 bases from J, with 17 bases between. Germline CDR1 is ENHRY and CDR2 is SYGVKD. The CDR3 extends over 15 amino acids. This chain's CDR3 is CAISPKGGKDQPQHF. CDR3 coding DNA: TGTGCCATCAGCCCCAAGGGGGGAAAGGATCAGCCCCAGCATTTT.

This clonotype was seen a handful of times. V usage is TRBV11-2 and J usage is TRBJ2-2; D not certain. Trimming pared 6 bases from V and 0 bases from J, leaving 11 bases between. The CDR3 is made up of 15 amino acids. Germline CDR1 reads SGHAT; CDR2 reads FQNNGV. The CDR3: CASSTASPNTGELFF. CDR3 nucleotide sequence: TGTGCCAGCAGTACTGCTTCTCCGAACACCGGGGAGCTGTTTTTT. The full variable domain, with the rest looked up from reference TRBV11-2 and TRBJ2-2, is EAGVAQSPRYKIIEKRQSVAFWCNPISGHATLYWYQQILGQGPKLLIQFQNNGVVDDSQLPKDRFSAERLKGVDSTLKIQPAKLEDSAVYLCASSTASPNTGELFFGEGSRLTVL.

This clonotype has only a few counts. The chain couples TRBV6-5 to TRBJ2-7, with D perhaps TRBD2 (6 bases). The CDR3 runs 15 residues. Germline CDR1 MNHEY, CDR2 SVGAGI. V dropped 6 bases and J dropped 6 bases, with 21 bases sitting between them. This CDR3 is CASRPRGPTPFEQYF. Written as DNA, the CDR3 is TGTGCCAGCAGACCGCGGGGACCCACCCCGTTCGAGCAGTACTTC.

A few counts support this clonotype. The J gene is TRBJ1-1, the V gene TRBV9; 9 nucleotides line up with TRBD1. This CDR3 is 13 amino acids long. Trimming removed 4 bases from V and 12 bases from J; junction bases left unmatched: 10. The V gene's germline CDR1 is SGDLS and CDR2 YYNGEE. The CDR3 loop is CASSTSSGTGTFF. The DNA for the CDR3 is TGTGCCAGCAGCACCAGCTCCGGGACAGGGACTTTCTTT.

There are many counts of this clonotype. The junction does not match germline at one end; this may be a read error. The chain has TRBV9 and TRBJ2-1; 7 bases line up with TRBD1. This CDR3 comprises 13 residues. The germline gives CDR1 SGDLS, CDR2 YYNGEE. This chain's CDR3 is CASSVGQVNEQFF. The CDR3 nucleotides read TGCGCCAGCAGCGTTGGACAGGTCAATGAGCAGTTCTTC.

The table lists this clonotype with a few counts. The chain recombines TRBV12-3 or TRBV12-4 with TRBJ1-5; unclear D gene. CDR3 size: 11 residues. The V end was cut by 5 bases, the J end by 7 bases, with 6 bases between. In DNA form, the CDR3 reads TGTGCCAGCAGTGAGGGCCAGCCCCAGCATTTT. It translates to CASSEGQPQHF.

The V and J genes are TRBV21-1 and TRBJ2-7. TRBV21-1 is recorded as a pseudogene. The CDR3 covers 12 residues. In DNA, the CDR3 is TGTGCCATCAGGGAAACTCAGGATCAGCAGTACGTC. Protein sequence: CAIRETQDQQYV.

This clonotype came up many times. The rearrangement joins TRBV7-8 to TRBJ1-5; the D gene is possibly TRBD1 (5 bases). This CDR3 contains 15 residues. CDR1 and CDR2 (germline): SGHVS, FQNEAQ. The V and J ends lost 1 base and 2 bases respectively, with 9 bases between them. This CDR3 reads CASSLVRQRNQPQHF. The DNA for the CDR3 is TGTGCCAGCAGCTTAGTGAGACAGCGCAATCAGCCCCAGCATTTT.